This TCR beta chain was observed in a study of control samples from healthy donors and cancer patients. Germline loops: CDR1 MNHEY, CDR2 SVGAGI. This CDR3 contains 15 residues. The trim removed 0 bases at V and 7 bases at J, leaving 6 bases unmatched. Sequencing was performed with immunoSEQ multiplex PCR; in TCRdb, only in-frame clones are kept and a portion is missing. The table shows under 80,000 clones, with 94% occurring only once. This receptor was obtained from a middle-aged woman in good health. The rearrangement links TRBV6-5 to TRBJ1-2, with 9 nucleotides matching TRBD1. Sequenced sample: blood. CDR3 loop: CASSYSGTGIVGYTF. The CDR3 DNA sequence: TGTGCCAGCAGTTACTCCGGGACAGGGATAGTTGGCTACACCTTC.